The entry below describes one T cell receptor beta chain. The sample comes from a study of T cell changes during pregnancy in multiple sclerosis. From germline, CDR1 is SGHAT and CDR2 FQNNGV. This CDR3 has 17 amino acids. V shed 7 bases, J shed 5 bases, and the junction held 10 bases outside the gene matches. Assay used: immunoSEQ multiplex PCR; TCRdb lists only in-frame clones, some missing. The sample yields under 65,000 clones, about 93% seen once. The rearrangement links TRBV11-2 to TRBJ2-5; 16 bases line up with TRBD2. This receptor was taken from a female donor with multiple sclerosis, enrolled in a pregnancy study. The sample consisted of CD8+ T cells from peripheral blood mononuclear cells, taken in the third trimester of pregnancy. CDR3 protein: CASNWGTSGRAGETQYF. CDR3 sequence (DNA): TGTGCCAGCAATTGGGGGACTAGCGGGAGGGCCGGGGAGACCCAGTACTTC.